A selection of T cell receptor beta chains follows, all from one sample in a study of cytomegalovirus exposure and HLA in healthy donors. TCRdb's copy holds only in-frame clones and misses some; the assay was immunoSEQ multiplex PCR. The sample contains roughly 150,000 clones, around 85% of which appear only once. Specimen: PBMCs. These receptors were collected from a woman between 25 and 40 years old in good health and CMV-seronegative. Each CDR3 is given with its conserved first and last residue. D genes are given only for firm matches. Size values are once, few and many counts, or a class for expanded clones, and some rows have none.

cdr3_length: 14
d_call: -
v_call: TRBV5-5
j_call: TRBJ1-2
clone_size: few
cdr3_aa: CASSRVGYAIGYTF
cdr3_nt: TGTGCCAGCAGCCGCGTGGGATACGCTATTGGCTACACCTTC

cdr3_length: 14
d_call: -
v_call: TRBV13
j_call: TRBJ1-4
clone_size: -
cdr3_aa: CASSLGALNEKLFF
cdr3_nt: TGTGCCAGCAGCTTAGGGGCGCTTAATGAAAAACTGTTTTTT

cdr3_length: 15
d_call: TRBD1
v_call: TRBV5-4
j_call: TRBJ2-1
clone_size: -
cdr3_aa: CASSSRDRVYNEQFF
cdr3_nt: TGTGCCAGCAGCTCCCGGGACAGGGTCTACAATGAGCAGTTCTTC

cdr3_length: 15
d_call: TRBD1
v_call: TRBV6-1
j_call: TRBJ1-6
clone_size: few
cdr3_aa: CASSEEGRGLISLHF
cdr3_nt: TGTGCCAGCAGTGAAGAGGGCAGGGGGCTCATCTCCCTCCACTTT

cdr3_length: 15
d_call: -
v_call: TRBV7-2
j_call: TRBJ1-1
clone_size: -
cdr3_aa: CASSLEGEANTEAFF
cdr3_nt: TGTGCCAGCAGCTTAGAGGGTGAGGCGAACACTGAAGCTTTCTTT

cdr3_length: 13
d_call: -
v_call: TRBV4-3
j_call: TRBJ2-7
clone_size: -
cdr3_aa: CASSQDVKYEQYF
cdr3_nt: TGCGCCAGCAGCCAAGACGTTAAGTACGAGCAGTACTTC

cdr3_length: 15
d_call: -
v_call: TRBV5-1
j_call: TRBJ1-2
clone_size: few
cdr3_aa: CASSGEGRANYGYTF
cdr3_nt: TGCGCCAGCAGCGGCGAGGGGCGAGCTAACTATGGCTACACCTTC

cdr3_length: 15
d_call: -
v_call: TRBV30
j_call: TRBJ2-1
clone_size: once
cdr3_aa: CAWKYRGNTYNEQFF
cdr3_nt: TGTGCCTGGAAATACCGCGGGAACACCTACAATGAGCAGTTCTTC

cdr3_length: 16
d_call: TRBD2
v_call: TRBV9
j_call: TRBJ2-1
clone_size: -
cdr3_aa: CASSETGTSGYNEQFF
cdr3_nt: TGTGCCAGCAGCGAAACCGGGACTAGCGGCTACAATGAGCAGTTCTTC

cdr3_length: 15
d_call: TRBD1
v_call: TRBV13
j_call: TRBJ1-2
clone_size: few
cdr3_aa: CASSSNRGQNYGYTF
cdr3_nt: TGTGCCAGCAGCTCCAACAGGGGGCAAAACTATGGCTACACCTTC

cdr3_length: 15
d_call: -
v_call: TRBV6-6
j_call: TRBJ2-3
clone_size: -
cdr3_aa: CASSYSTRRGDTQYF
cdr3_nt: TGTGCCAGCAGTTACTCGACCCGACGTGGAGATACGCAGTATTTT

cdr3_length: 15
d_call: TRBD2
v_call: TRBV7-2
j_call: TRBJ2-3
clone_size: -
cdr3_aa: CASSATSGGRERQYF
cdr3_nt: TGTGCCAGCAGCGCAACTAGCGGGGGACGAGAGAGGCAGTATTTT

cdr3_length: 14
d_call: -
v_call: TRBV4-1
j_call: TRBJ2-5
clone_size: -
cdr3_aa: CASSQRDFQETQYF
cdr3_nt: TGCGCCAGCAGCCAGAGGGACTTCCAAGAGACCCAGTACTTC

cdr3_length: 14
d_call: -
v_call: TRBV5-1
j_call: TRBJ1-2
clone_size: -
cdr3_aa: CASSLEQGNYGYTF
cdr3_nt: TGCGCCAGCAGCTTGGAACAGGGTAACTATGGCTACACCTTC

cdr3_length: 15
d_call: -
v_call: TRBV5-6
j_call: TRBJ1-1
clone_size: -
cdr3_aa: CASSPLVRAIPEAFF
cdr3_nt: TGTGCCAGCAGCCCCCTAGTTCGGGCAATACCTGAAGCTTTCTTT

cdr3_length: 13
d_call: TRBD1
v_call: TRBV19
j_call: TRBJ2-7
clone_size: -
cdr3_aa: CASSGQGSYEQYF
cdr3_nt: TGTGCCAGTAGTGGACAGGGTAGCTACGAGCAGTACTTC

cdr3_length: 19
d_call: TRBD1
v_call: TRBV7-2
j_call: TRBJ2-6
clone_size: -
cdr3_aa: CASSLQRRTGLSGANVLTF
cdr3_nt: TGTGCCAGCAGCCTCCAGAGAAGGACAGGCCTCTCTGGGGCCAACGTCCTGACTTTC

cdr3_length: 12
d_call: -
v_call: TRBV10-3
j_call: TRBJ2-1
clone_size: -
cdr3_aa: CAISVPGYEQFF
cdr3_nt: TGTGCCATCAGCGTCCCAGGGTATGAGCAGTTCTTC

cdr3_length: 17
d_call: -
v_call: TRBV11-2
j_call: TRBJ2-7
clone_size: -
cdr3_aa: CASSLGGQTRVSYEQYF
cdr3_nt: TGTGCCAGCAGCTTAGGGGGCCAGACTCGGGTATCCTACGAGCAGTACTTC

cdr3_length: 15
d_call: -
v_call: TRBV12-5
j_call: TRBJ1-2
clone_size: -
cdr3_aa: CASGLVPNGQYGYTF
cdr3_nt: TGTGCTAGTGGTTTGGTACCCAACGGACAATATGGCTACACCTTC

cdr3_length: 16
d_call: -
v_call: TRBV5-6
j_call: TRBJ2-7
clone_size: -
cdr3_aa: CASSFWFGLGSYEQYF
cdr3_nt: TGTGCCAGCAGCTTCTGGTTCGGGCTAGGCTCCTACGAGCAGTACTTC

cdr3_length: 14
d_call: -
v_call: TRBV7-3
j_call: TRBJ2-2
clone_size: once
cdr3_aa: CASSLGVTTGELFF
cdr3_nt: TGTGCCAGCAGCTTAGGGGTCACCACCGGGGAGCTGTTTTTT

cdr3_length: 15
d_call: -
v_call: TRBV4-3
j_call: TRBJ1-4
clone_size: -
cdr3_aa: CASSPRKGTNEKLFF
cdr3_nt: TGCGCCAGCAGCCCGCGCAAGGGGACTAATGAAAAACTGTTTTTT

cdr3_length: 18
d_call: -
v_call: TRBV13
j_call: TRBJ2-4
clone_size: -
cdr3_aa: CASSLGWVAEGAKNIQYF
cdr3_nt: TGTGCCAGCAGCTTAGGATGGGTAGCGGAAGGTGCCAAAAACATTCAGTACTTC

cdr3_length: 13
d_call: -
v_call: TRBV6-5
j_call: TRBJ1-1
clone_size: -
cdr3_aa: CASSYAVGTEAFF
cdr3_nt: TGTGCCAGCAGTTACGCGGTGGGCACTGAAGCTTTCTTT

cdr3_length: 18
d_call: TRBD2
v_call: TRBV2
j_call: TRBJ2-3
clone_size: -
cdr3_aa: CASSEFLLAGTKTDTQYF
cdr3_nt: TGTGCCAGCAGTGAATTTTTACTAGCGGGGACGAAAACAGATACGCAGTATTTT

cdr3_length: 14
d_call: TRBD2
v_call: TRBV29-1
j_call: TRBJ2-1
clone_size: -
cdr3_aa: CSADLLLANNEQFF
cdr3_nt: TGCAGCGCGGACCTTCTACTAGCGAACAATGAGCAGTTCTTC

cdr3_length: 15
d_call: -
v_call: TRBV4-3
j_call: TRBJ2-1
clone_size: -
cdr3_aa: CASSPRVAGSNEQFF
cdr3_nt: TGCGCCAGCAGCCCCAGGGTGGCTGGAAGCAATGAGCAGTTCTTC

cdr3_length: 14
d_call: -
v_call: TRBV19
j_call: TRBJ2-3
clone_size: -
cdr3_aa: CARPPGLRTDTQYF
cdr3_nt: TGTGCCAGACCGCCGGGACTCCGCACAGATACGCAGTATTTT